This T cell receptor beta chain comes out of a study of control samples from healthy donors and cancer patients (dated by TCRdb to about 2020). V is pruned by 0 bases and J by 2 bases, leaving 7 bases of the junction without a gene match. CDR1 and CDR2 are read off the germline V gene as SQVTM and ANQGSEA. The CDR3 contains 16 residues, cysteine and phenylalanine counted. The CDR3 DNA has 48 bases and is translated from base 1. Library preparation employed the immunoSEQ multiplex PCR assay. TCRdb's version of the immuneACCESS table is confined to in-frame rearrangements and falls short of the full clone set. An unresolved V gene accounts for under half of the shortfall where checked; the remainder is of unknown origin. The sample data list around 140,000 clones, and roughly 90% of these were observed just once. The ten largest clones represent about 7.6% of the sample. For this clone: Its recognized antigen is unknown. Base qualities are not recorded, but no much larger clone differs from it by a single base.

This receptor was identified in a man in his fifties with head and neck cancer. The chain joins TRBV29-1 to TRBJ2-7; 10 of the junction bases match TRBD2. The sequenced material came from PBMCs. CDR3 sequence: CSVEDPASGRPYEQYF. The nucleotide sequence is given as TGCAGCGTTGAAGATCCGGCTAGCGGGAGACCCTACGAGCAGTACTTC.